These 27 T cell receptor beta chains came from one sample sequenced in a study of T cell responses to AZD1222 COVID-19 vaccine. Only in-frame clones appear in the TCRdb table, and some are missing; sequencing was by immunoSEQ multiplex PCR. The sample includes 100,000 to 150,000 clones, 93% of them seen just once. The sequencing here drew on peripheral blood, taken 28 days after the second AZD1222 dose. Receptor source: an adult who received the AZD1222 COVID-19 vaccine.

The genes are TRBV10-3 and TRBJ2-3; the match to TRBD2 covers 8 bases. Germline values: CDR1 ENHRY, CDR2 SYGVKD. This CDR3 spans 19 amino acids. V was clipped by 4 bases and J by 0 bases; unmatched bases: 15. The CDR3 protein is CAISGREGGGFSSTDTQYF. CDR3 coding DNA: TGTGCCATCAGTGGACGAGAGGGCGGGGGGTTTTCTAGCACAGATACGCAGTATTTT.

The V and J genes are TRBV5-1 and TRBJ1-6, with no clear D. Trimming stripped 0 bases from V and 9 bases from J, with 10 bases between. Per the germline V gene, CDR1 is SGHRS and CDR2 is YFSETQ. This CDR3 has 14 amino acids. The CDR3 region is CASSLAFLGSPLHF. The CDR3 DNA sequence: TGCGCCAGCAGCTTGGCCTTTTTGGGTTCACCCCTCCACTTT. Filled out from reference TRBV5-1 and TRBJ1-6, the complete variable domain reads KAGVTQTPRYLIKTRGQQVTLSCSPISGHRSVSWYQQTPGQGLQFLFEYFSETQRNKGNFPGRFSGRQFSNSRSEMNVSTLELGDSALYLCASSLAFLGSPLHFGNGTRLTVT.

The chain couples TRBV2 to TRBJ2-4; the D is unclear. CDR3 length: 14 residues. With 2 bases removed from V and 6 bases from J, the gap between germline ends came to 11 bases. Germline V gene data show CDR1 as SNHLY and CDR2 as FYNNEI. CDR3 DNA sequence: TGTGCCAGCAGTGAAATGAGCAGCCGAAACATTCAGTACTTC. It translates to CASSEMSSRNIQYF.

The chain uses TRBV29-1 and TRBJ1-2, with a weak D call TRBD1 (6 bases). This CDR3 has 12 residues. V was shortened by 6 bases and J by 8 bases, with 16 bases between the two germline ends. CDR1 and CDR2 from the germline V gene are SQVTM and ANQGSEA. The CDR3 here is CSVRRDISGYTF. The DNA for the CDR3 is TGCAGCGTACGGAGGGACATATCGGGCTACACCTTC.

The chain uses TRBV18 and TRBJ2-5, with 10 bases matching TRBD2. The CDR3 sequence is 14 residues long. Per the germline V gene, CDR1 is KGHSH and CDR2 is LQKENI. V trimming: 2 bases; J trimming: 5 bases; junction bases outside the gene matches: 2. The CDR3 protein is CASSPGTSEETQYF. The DNA for the CDR3 is TGTGCCAGCTCACCAGGGACTAGCGAGGAGACCCAGTACTTC.

The rearrangement uses TRBV19 and TRBJ2-5; TRBD1 agrees at 7 bases. Trimming cost V 3 bases and J 4 bases; bases outside gene matches: 2. CDR1 is LNHDA and CDR2 is SQIVND in the germline V gene (reference sequence). The CDR3 runs 13 residues. The CDR3 region has the DNA TGTGCCAGTAGTATCAACAGGGGAGAGACCCAGTACTTC. Translating gives CASSINRGETQYF.

The genes are TRBV19 and TRBJ1-6, with D hard to call. This CDR3 comprises 14 residues. With 8 bases removed from V and 0 bases from J, the gap between germline ends came to 8 bases. Germline V gene sequence: CDR1 LNHDA, CDR2 SQIVND (reference sequence). The CDR3 sequence is CASGSSSYNSPLHF. The CDR3 DNA reads TGTGCCAGTGGTTCCAGCTCCTATAATTCACCCCTCCACTTT.

The CDR3, as DNA: TGTGCCTGGAGTGGGGGTGGCAGCTTCAATCAGCCCCAGCATTTT. Amino acid sequence: CAWSGGGSFNQPQHF. This chain links TRBV30 with TRBJ1-5; D not certain. V was pared by 1 base and J by 3 bases, with 13 bases between. Germline CDR1 GTSNPN, CDR2 SVGIG (reference sequence). CDR3 length: 15 residues. The variable domain in full, with the rest retrieved from reference TRBV30 and TRBJ1-5, is SQTIHQWPATLVQPVGSPLSLECTVEGTSNPNLYWYRQAAGRGLQLLFYSVGIGQISSEVPQNLSASRPQDRQFILSSKKLLLSDSGFYLCAWSGGGSFNQPQHFGDGTRLSIL.

This clone showed up just a few times. This rearrangement joins TRBV27 to TRBJ2-5; D might be TRBD1 (5 bases). V was cut by 3 bases and J by 7 bases, with 12 bases left in between. The CDR3 extends over 13 amino acids. Germline lookup yields CDR1 MNHEY and CDR2 SMNVEV (reference sequence). The CDR3 loop reads CASSFGAATTQYF. As DNA, the CDR3 is TGTGCCAGCAGTTTTGGGGCAGCAACGACCCAGTACTTC.

The chain is built from TRBV19 and TRBJ1-5; D unresolved. Trimming shortened V by 5 bases and J by 5 bases, and 10 bases separated the two germline ends. Germline V lookup: CDR1 LNHDA, CDR2 SQIVND (reference sequence). CDR3 size: 13 residues. The CDR3 region is CASSGSGDQPQHF. The CDR3 nucleotides are TGTGCCAGTAGTGGGTCCGGAGATCAGCCCCAGCATTTT.

J is TRBJ2-2 and V is TRBV4-3, with D possibly TRBD1 on 5 matching bases. V was pared by 0 bases and J by 2 bases, with 7 bases between. The CDR3 extends over 15 amino acids. Germline CDR1 is LGHNA and CDR2 is YSLEER. DNA of the CDR3: TGCGCCAGCAGCCAAGAGGGGCCCAACACCGGGGAGCTGTTTTTT. Translated, it gives CASSQEGPNTGELFF.

The J gene is TRBJ2-3, the V gene TRBV9; D ambiguous. The CDR3 length is 13 residues. Germline V gives CDR1 SGDLS, CDR2 YYNGEE. V was shortened by 0 bases and J by 0 bases, with 2 bases between the two germline ends. The CDR3: CASSVVSTDTQYF. The CDR3 nucleotides read TGTGCCAGCAGCGTAGTGAGCACAGATACGCAGTATTTT.

The chain carries TRBV3-1 (or the pseudogene TRBV3-2) and TRBJ1-1, with no clear D. V was clipped by 6 bases and J by 3 bases, with 5 bases between them. This CDR3 comprises 11 residues. Germline values: CDR1 LGHDT, CDR2 YNNKEL (reference sequence). CDR3 region: CASSRDTEAFF. In DNA, the CDR3 is TGTGCCAGCAGTCGGGACACTGAAGCTTTCTTT.

This chain links TRBV4-1 with TRBJ1-1, with a weak D call TRBD1 (5 bases). Germline V gene sequence: CDR1 MGHRA, CDR2 YSYEKL. V was pared by 1 base and J by 6 bases, with 12 bases between. CDR3 length equals 14 residues. CDR3 coding DNA: TGCGCCAGCAGCCAAGTTGGGAGAGGGGCTGAAGCTTTCTTT. Its protein is CASSQVGRGAEAFF.

This chain joins TRBV3-1 (or the pseudogene TRBV3-2) and TRBJ2-5; TRBD1 or TRBD2 may be the D gene (5 bases each). Trimming pared 4 bases from V and 4 bases from J, leaving 22 bases between. The CDR3 is 17 amino acids. Germline CDR1 and CDR2: LGHDT and YNNKEL (reference sequence). This CDR3 is CASSPYLRRGVIETQYF. The CDR3 nucleotides are TGTGCCAGCAGCCCATATTTGAGGCGAGGGGTAATAGAGACCCAGTACTTC.

This clone came up once. The gene calls are TRBV27 and TRBJ2-3, with TRBD1 matching 9 bases. After removal of 5 bases from V and 5 bases from J, the junction contained 8 bases not matched to a gene. Germline V lookup: CDR1 MNHEY, CDR2 SMNVEV (reference sequence). CDR3 size: 15 residues. The CDR3 spells CASSHPGQGIDTQYF. CDR3 sequence (DNA): TGTGCCAGCAGTCACCCGGGACAGGGTATAGATACGCAGTATTTT.

This chain connects TRBV10-3 to TRBJ1-1; tentative D call: TRBD1 (5 bases). There are 12 residues in the CDR3. V lost 4 bases to trimming and J lost 5 bases, with 8 bases between them. The germline V gene encodes CDR1 ENHRY and CDR2 SYGVKD. CDR3 sequence (DNA): TGTGCCATCAGTGTGGAGGGGACTGAAGCTTTCTTT. Protein product: CAISVEGTEAFF.

The chain has TRBV12-5 and TRBJ2-2; D unresolved. From germline, CDR1 is LGHNT and CDR2 FRNRAP. Trimming pared 0 bases from V and 3 bases from J, leaving 5 bases between. This CDR3 is built from 14 residues. CDR3 nucleotide sequence: TGTGCTAGTGGTTTGGTACGGGACACCGGGGAGCTGTTTTTT. Translated: CASGLVRDTGELFF. Variable domain in full (rest from reference TRBV12-5 and TRBJ2-2): DARVTQTPRHKVTEMGQEVTMRCQPILGHNTVFWYRQTMMQGLELLAYFRNRAPLDDSGMPKDRFSAEMPDATLATLKIQPSEPRDSAVYFCASGLVRDTGELFFGEGSRLTVL.

The CDR3 here is CASSPKTGLIGGYTF. The CDR3 DNA sequence: TGCGCCAGCAGCCCGAAGACAGGGTTAATCGGTGGCTACACCTTC. V and J are TRBV5-1 and TRBJ1-2, with 7 bases lining up with TRBD1. The V gene's germline CDR1 is SGHRS and CDR2 YFSETQ. The CDR3 is made up of 15 amino acids. V lost 4 bases to trimming and J lost 7 bases; unmatched junction nucleotides: 13. Combining the CDR3 with reference TRBV5-1 and TRBJ1-2 gives the whole variable domain KAGVTQTPRYLIKTRGQQVTLSCSPISGHRSVSWYQQTPGQGLQFLFEYFSETQRNKGNFPGRFSGRQFSNSRSEMNVSTLELGDSALYLCASSPKTGLIGGYTFGSGTRLTVV.

The chain is built from TRBV14 and TRBJ1-1, with a weak D call TRBD1 (5 bases). Germline CDR1 and CDR2: SGHDN and FVKESK. Trimming removed 2 bases at V and 1 base at J, with 8 bases between. CDR3 length: 14 amino acids. CDR3 DNA: TGTGCCAGCAGCCAAATGACAGCGAACACTGAAGCTTTCTTT. Protein: CASSQMTANTEAFF.

The chain recombines TRBV7-2 with TRBJ2-5; the D is unclear. In germline, CDR1 is SGHTA, CDR2 FQGNSA. V gave up 3 bases and J gave up 5 bases, with 10 bases separating them. The CDR3 sequence is 13 residues long. The CDR3 nucleotides read TGTGCCAGCAGCTTTAACAGAGGCGAGACCCAGTACTTC. It encodes CASSFNRGETQYF.

The V and J genes are TRBV4-3 and TRBJ2-6, with 10 bases that match TRBD2. Per the germline V gene, CDR1 is LGHNA and CDR2 is YSLEER. V lost 0 bases and J lost 4; bases outside the gene matches: 3. This CDR3 contains 17 residues. As DNA, the CDR3 is TGCGCCAGCAGCCAAGAGATAGCGGGGGGAGGGGCCAACGTCCTGACTTTC. Translated, it gives CASSQEIAGGGANVLTF.

This rearrangement joins TRBV5-6 to TRBJ2-6, with D perhaps matching TRBD2 (6 bases). The CDR3 runs to 16 residues. Germline CDR1 reads SGHDT; CDR2 reads YYEEEE. V was cut by 6 bases and J by 2 bases, with 15 bases left in between. The CDR3 reads CASTPLGGAGANVLTF. DNA for the CDR3: TGTGCCAGCACCCCCCTGGGCGGGGCTGGGGCCAACGTCCTGACTTTC.

The rearrangement links TRBV5-1 to TRBJ1-1; D is undetermined. Germline V gene sequence: CDR1 SGHRS, CDR2 YFSETQ. V dropped 4 bases and J dropped 0 bases, with 7 bases sitting between them. This CDR3 has 13 amino acids. The CDR3 region has the DNA TGCGCCAGCAGCCCCCGGATGAACACTGAAGCTTTCTTT. This gives the protein CASSPRMNTEAFF.

This rearrangement joins TRBV7-9 to TRBJ1-4, with D perhaps TRBD1 (5 bases). V gave up 3 bases and J gave up 3 bases, with 8 bases separating them. The CDR3 covers 14 residues. The germline CDR1 and CDR2 sequences are SEHNR and FQNEAQ (reference sequence). The DNA of the CDR3 is TGTGCCAGCAGCTTTTCAGGGCCTAATGAAAAACTGTTTTTT. Translating gives CASSFSGPNEKLFF.

Notes on this clone: The same CDR3 is also encoded by other DNA sequences in this sample. The CDR3 reads CASSVQGAYNEQFF. The CDR3 DNA reads as TGTGCCAGCAGCGTACAGGGGGCCTACAATGAGCAGTTCTTC. The J gene is TRBJ2-1, the V gene TRBV9; 7 bases align to TRBD1. With V trimmed by 1 base and J by 2 bases, 0 bases remained unmatched. Germline V lookup: CDR1 SGDLS, CDR2 YYNGEE. The CDR3 runs to 14 residues.

This clone came up once. The chain has TRBV7-8 and TRBJ2-2; D not resolved. Trimming took off 0 bases at V and 1 base at J, with 9 bases between the two ends. The CDR3 consists of 16 residues. Looked up from germline, CDR1 is SGHVS and CDR2 is FQNEAQ. The CDR3 sequence is CASSLAPTGNTGELFF. The CDR3 DNA sequence: TGTGCCAGCAGCTTAGCGCCTACCGGGAACACCGGGGAGCTGTTTTTT.